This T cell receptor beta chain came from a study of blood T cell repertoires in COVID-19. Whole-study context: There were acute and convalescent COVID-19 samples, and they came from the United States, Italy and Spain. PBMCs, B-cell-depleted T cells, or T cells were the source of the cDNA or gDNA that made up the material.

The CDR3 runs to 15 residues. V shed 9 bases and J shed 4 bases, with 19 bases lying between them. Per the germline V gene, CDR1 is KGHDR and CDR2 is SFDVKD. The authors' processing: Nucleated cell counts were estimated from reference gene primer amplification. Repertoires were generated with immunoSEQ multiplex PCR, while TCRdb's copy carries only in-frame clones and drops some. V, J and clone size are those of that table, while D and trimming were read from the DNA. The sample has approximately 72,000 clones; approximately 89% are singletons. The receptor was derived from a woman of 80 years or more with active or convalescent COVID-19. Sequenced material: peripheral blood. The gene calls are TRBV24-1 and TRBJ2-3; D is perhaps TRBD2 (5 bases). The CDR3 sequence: CATRPGESMADTQYF. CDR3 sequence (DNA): TGTGCCACCCGACCCGGGGAATCGATGGCAGATACGCAGTATTTT.